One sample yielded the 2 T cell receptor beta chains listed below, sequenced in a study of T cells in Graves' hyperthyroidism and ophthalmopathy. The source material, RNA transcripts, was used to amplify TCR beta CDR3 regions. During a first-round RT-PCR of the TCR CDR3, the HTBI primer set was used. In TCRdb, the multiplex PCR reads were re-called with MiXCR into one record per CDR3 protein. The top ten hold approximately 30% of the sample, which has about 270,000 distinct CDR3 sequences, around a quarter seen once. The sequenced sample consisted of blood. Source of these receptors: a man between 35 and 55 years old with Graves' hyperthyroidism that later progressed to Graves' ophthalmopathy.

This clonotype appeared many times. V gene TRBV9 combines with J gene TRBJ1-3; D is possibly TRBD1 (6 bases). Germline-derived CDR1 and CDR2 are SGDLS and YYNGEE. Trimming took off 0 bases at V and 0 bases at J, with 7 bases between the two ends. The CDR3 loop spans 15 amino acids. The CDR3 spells CASSVADSSGNTIYF. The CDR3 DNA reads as TGTGCCAGCAGCGTAGCGGACAGCTCTGGAAACACCATATATTTT. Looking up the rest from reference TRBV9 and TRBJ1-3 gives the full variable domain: DSGVTQTPKHLITATGQRVTLRCSPRSGDLSVYWYQQSLDQGLQFLIQYYNGEERAKGNILERFSAQQFPDLHSELNLSSLELGDSALYFCASSVADSSGNTIYFGEGSWLTVV.

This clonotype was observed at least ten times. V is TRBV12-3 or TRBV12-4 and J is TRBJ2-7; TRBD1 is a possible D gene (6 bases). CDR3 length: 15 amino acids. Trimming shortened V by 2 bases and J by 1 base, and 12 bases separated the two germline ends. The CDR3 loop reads CASSLWGLLSYEQYF. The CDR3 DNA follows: TGTGCCAGCAGTTTATGGGGGCTCTTATCCTACGAGCAGTACTTC.